Presented here are 27 T cell receptor beta chains from one specimen sequenced in a study of beta chain features in type 1 diabetes. Overall study results and limits: Significant though moderate, a shortening of TCRB CDR3s appeared in all four CD4+ subsets of Type 1 diabetes patients.

The antigens for these receptors are not known. Isolated RNA was reverse transcribed in full, so expressed TCRB transcripts were sequenced. The table came from immunoSEQ multiplex PCR; TCRdb's copy has only in-frame clones and leaves some out. Of nearly 700,000 clones in the sample, 10% to 15% are singletons; the top ten hold 0.022%. Sequencing was performed on naive CD4+ T cells from blood. The receptors were gathered from a man aged 18 to 30 with type 1 diabetes.

V gene TRBV20-1 combines with J gene TRBJ1-2, with TRBD1 matching over 7 bases. The CDR3 runs 11 residues. Trimming at V came to 3 bases and at J to 13 bases, leaving 8 bases not matched to a gene. Germline lookup yields CDR1 DFQATT and CDR2 SNEGSKA (reference sequence). Here the CDR3 reads CSASDRDSGTF. The CDR3 DNA reads as TGCAGTGCTAGTGATCGGGACAGTGGCACCTTC.

As regards this clone: Sequence at one end of the junction differs from germline and may be a read error. The chain carries TRBV30 and TRBJ1-2; D unclear. This CDR3 is built from 10 residues. The germline CDR1 and CDR2 sequences are GTSNPN and SVGIG (reference sequence). CDR3 in amino acids: CAWSVTEQHF. CDR3 nucleotides: TGTGCCTGGAGTGTGACGGAACAACACTTC. Variable domain in full (rest from reference TRBV30 and TRBJ1-2): SQTIHQWPATLVQPVGSPLSLECTVEGTSNPNLYWYRQAAGRGLQLLFYSVGIGQISSEVPQNLSASRPQDRQFILSSKKLLLSDSGFYLCAWSVTEQHFGSGTRLTVV.

The table lists this clone with a few counts. The chain uses TRBV13 and TRBJ2-1; 7 positions agree with TRBD1. Germline V lookup: CDR1 PRHDT, CDR2 FYEKMQ (reference sequence). V gave up 6 bases and J gave up 0 bases; unmatched junction bases: 8. The CDR3 runs 16 residues. The chain's CDR3 is CASSRDSGFSYNEQFF. The CDR3 nucleotides are TGTGCCAGCAGTCGGGACAGCGGATTCTCCTACAATGAGCAGTTCTTC. The full variable domain, completed using reference TRBV13 and TRBJ2-1, is AAGVIQSPRHLIKEKRETATLKCYPIPRHDTVYWYQQGPGQDPQFLISFYEKMQSDKGSIPDRFSAQQFSDYHSELNMSSLELGDSALYFCASSRDSGFSYNEQFFGPGTRLTVL.

This clone was observed a handful of times. The J gene is TRBJ1-6, the V gene TRBV7-9, with D unclear. Germline-derived CDR1 and CDR2 are SEHNR and FQNEAQ (reference sequence). The V end lost 1 base, the J end lost 11 bases, and 18 bases lay between the germline ends. This CDR3 spans 16 amino acids. For the CDR3, the DNA is TGTGCCAGCAGCTTAGGGGCCGGCGCCCCGGGGACACCCCTCCACTTT. The encoded protein is CASSLGAGAPGTPLHF.

The V call is TRBV9, the J call TRBJ2-1; TRBD1 matches at 9 bases. The junction had 7 bases not matched to a gene; V was cut back by 0 bases and J by 9 bases. CDR3 length: 15 amino acids. Germline V gene sequence: CDR1 SGDLS, CDR2 YYNGEE. The CDR3 region is CASSVEGQGRGEQFF. CDR3 coding DNA: TGTGCCAGCAGCGTAGAAGGACAGGGGAGGGGTGAGCAGTTCTTC.

This sequence joins TRBV11-3 and TRBJ1-6, with D perhaps TRBD1 (5 bases). CDR1 and CDR2 from the germline V gene are SGHNT and YENEEA. This CDR3 has 15 amino acids. The V gene lost 1 base and the J gene lost 10 bases, with 14 bases spanning the gap. The CDR3 DNA follows: TGTGCCAGCAGCTTAGCCGGGGCAGGAGGCTCACCCCTCCACTTT. This gives the protein CASSLAGAGGSPLHF. The variable domain in full, with the rest retrieved from reference TRBV11-3 and TRBJ1-6, is EAGVVQSPRYKIIEKKQPVAFWCNPISGHNTLYWYLQNLGQGPELLIRYENEEAVDDSQLPKDRFSAERLKGVDSTLKIQPAELGDSAVYLCASSLAGAGGSPLHFGNGTRLTVT.

This clone showed up just a few times. The chain employs TRBV11-2 and TRBJ2-3; 11 nucleotides agree with TRBD2. There are 15 residues in the CDR3. The germline V gene has CDR1 SGHAT and CDR2 FQNNGV. V trimming: 2 bases; J trimming: 8 bases; junction bases outside the gene matches: 6. DNA of the CDR3: TGTGCCAGCAGCTTAACCGGGACTAGCGGCGGTACGCAGTATTTT. It yields the protein CASSLTGTSGGTQYF.

This clone was recorded a few times. The genes are TRBV29-1 and TRBJ1-1; TRBD1 matches 7 bases. The CDR3 length is 13 residues. From germline, CDR1 is SQVTM and CDR2 ANQGSEA. V was clipped by 7 bases and J by 0 bases; unmatched bases: 5. As DNA, the CDR3 is TGCAGCGCCCAGGGACAGATGAACACTGAAGCTTTCTTT. Its protein product is CSAQGQMNTEAFF.

The chain links TRBV5-4 to TRBJ2-3; tentative D call: TRBD2 (5 bases). The V end lost 0 bases, the J end lost 0 bases, and 11 bases lay between the germline ends. CDR3 length: 16 residues. The germline V gene encodes CDR1 SGHNT and CDR2 YYREEE (reference sequence). DNA of the CDR3: TGTGCCAGCAGCTTGGACCAGGACTCAAGCACAGATACGCAGTATTTT. It is translated as CASSLDQDSSTDTQYF.

This clone has a handful of counts. The chain combines TRBV2 with TRBJ1-2; 11 bases align to TRBD1. V dropped 10 bases and J dropped 8; count of bases not matched to a gene: 6. The CDR3 runs 12 residues. CDR1 and CDR2 (germline): SNHLY, FYNNEI. The CDR3, as DNA: TGTGCCAATCCGGGACAGGGGGAGGGCTACACCTTC. It specifies CANPGQGEGYTF. Complete variable domain (other parts from reference TRBV2 and TRBJ1-2): EPEVTQTPSHQVTQMGQEVILRCVPISNHLYFYWYRQILGQKVEFLVSFYNNEISEKSEIFDDQFSVERPDGSNFTLKIRSTKLEDSAMYFCANPGQGEGYTFGSGTRLTVV.

The gene calls are TRBV10-3 and TRBJ2-1; D perhaps matches TRBD1 (5 bases). Germline CDR1 ENHRY, CDR2 SYGVKD. The CDR3 is 16 residues long. V gave up 0 bases and J gave up 2 bases, with 11 bases separating them. CDR3 in DNA: TGTGCCATCAGTGAGTCGGGGCTAGGGGCCTACAATGAGCAGTTCTTC. As protein: CAISESGLGAYNEQFF.

The chain carries TRBV7-8 and TRBJ1-1, with TRBD1 matching 9 bases. Germline CDR1 and CDR2: SGHVS and FQNEAQ. This CDR3 comprises 16 residues. Germline trimming cut 5 bases from V and 4 bases from J; bases unmatched to any gene: 11. The DNA for the CDR3 is TGTGCCAGCAGCCCAAACCCGGGACAGGGACGCACTGAAGCTTTCTTT. This translates into CASSPNPGQGRTEAFF.

The rearrangement uses TRBV28 and TRBJ1-4; D might be TRBD1 (6 bases). Looked up from germline, CDR1 is MDHEN and CDR2 is SYDVKM. The CDR3 is 16 amino acids. The ends were cut back, 7 bases at V and 1 base at J, with 16 bases in the middle. CDR3 bases: TGTGCCAGCACCGGAGGGGGGGTGGGAACTAATGAAAAACTGTTTTTT. This sequence encodes CASTGGGVGTNEKLFF.

This clone was counted between two and nine times. This chain connects TRBV5-4 to TRBJ2-7; 10 nucleotides align to TRBD2. The length of the CDR3 is 15 residues. With V trimmed by 4 bases and J by 3 bases, 7 bases remained unmatched. Looked up from germline, CDR1 is SGHNT and CDR2 is YYREEE (reference sequence). The CDR3 sequence is CASSPERGGLYEQYF. CDR3 nucleotide sequence: TGTGCCAGCAGCCCCGAGCGGGGGGGCCTCTACGAGCAGTACTTC. Full variable domain (rest looked up from reference TRBV5-4 and TRBJ2-7): ETGVTQSPTHLIKTRGQQVTLRCSSQSGHNTVSWYQQALGQGPQFIFQYYREEENGRGNFPPRFSGLQFPNYSSELNVNALELDDSALYLCASSPERGGLYEQYFGPGTRLTVT.

This clone came up a few times. V and J are TRBV29-1 and TRBJ1-2, with a weak D call TRBD1 (6 bases). The CDR3 is made up of 12 amino acids. Trimming pared 3 bases from V and 4 bases from J, leaving 9 bases between. From germline, CDR1 is SQVTM and CDR2 ANQGSEA. CDR3 protein: CSVDLGAYGYTF. Here the CDR3 DNA reads TGCAGCGTTGATCTGGGGGCCTATGGCTACACCTTC.

CDR3 DNA sequence: TGTGCCAGCAGACTAGCGGGGGGATATAGCTCCTACAATGAGCAGTTCTTC. As protein: CASRLAGGYSSYNEQFF. The chain employs TRBV2 and TRBJ2-1; TRBD2 matches 12 bases. Germline V gene lookup returns CDR1 SNHLY and CDR2 FYNNEI. V was clipped by 6 bases and J by 0 bases; unmatched bases: 6. The CDR3 spans 17 residues.

The chain has TRBV23-1 and TRBJ2-2; unclear D gene. TRBV23-1 is marked as an open reading frame, function uncertain. The V gene lost 10 bases and the J gene lost 1 base, with 4 bases spanning the gap. This CDR3 is built from 11 residues. CDR3 nucleotides: TGCGCCACTTGGAACACCGGGGAGCTGTTTTTT. Its translation is CATWNTGELFF.

The chain employs TRBV5-4 and TRBJ1-2, with D uncertain. Germline values: CDR1 SGHNT, CDR2 YYREEE (reference sequence). CDR3 length: 17 residues. V was cut by 0 bases and J by 1 base, with 16 bases left in between. CDR3 DNA sequence: TGTGCCAGCAGCTTGGTCGGGAGAAGTCTGTTTAACTATGGCTACACCTTC. Translation: CASSLVGRSLFNYGYTF.

The chain employs TRBV4-2 and TRBJ2-3; either TRBD1 or TRBD2 may supply D (5 bases each). Trimming removed 6 bases from V and 2 bases from J, with 21 bases in between. Germline V gene lookup returns CDR1 LGHNA and CDR2 YNFKEQ. The CDR3 runs 17 residues. CDR3 DNA sequence: TGTGCCAGCAGTTACTGGGCGGGTCGGGGACCCACAGATACGCAGTATTTT. Its translation is CASSYWAGRGPTDTQYF.

V usage is TRBV4-1 and J usage is TRBJ2-5, with D unclear. In germline, CDR1 is MGHRA, CDR2 YSYEKL. CDR3 length: 14 residues. Trimming removed 3 bases from V and 1 base from J, with 9 bases in between. The CDR3 is CASSQQESQETQYF. The CDR3 DNA reads TGCGCCAGCAGCCAGCAGGAAAGCCAAGAGACCCAGTACTTC.

The V and J genes are TRBV5-4 and TRBJ2-7, with a weak D call TRBD2 (6 bases). The CDR3 has 14 amino acids. Per the germline V gene, CDR1 is SGHNT and CDR2 is YYREEE (reference sequence). Trimming pared 6 bases from V and 1 base from J, leaving 14 bases between. The CDR3 here is CASTSGGVSYEQYF. The DNA of the CDR3 is TGTGCCAGCACCTCCGGGGGAGTTTCCTACGAGCAGTACTTC.

In its sample, this clone was seen a few times. V is TRBV2 and J is TRBJ2-1, with 12 bases fitting TRBD2. Germline V lookup: CDR1 SNHLY, CDR2 FYNNEI. This CDR3 region has 16 residues. The V and J ends lost 6 bases and 4 bases, in that order; junction bases with no gene match: 7. CDR3 in amino acids: CASRYAGTSGYNEQFF. The CDR3 coding sequence is TGTGCCAGCAGATACGCCGGGACTAGCGGGTACAATGAGCAGTTCTTC.

V and J are TRBV28 and TRBJ1-2, with D possibly matching TRBD1 (5 bases). CDR1 MDHEN and CDR2 SYDVKM come from the germline V gene. The CDR3 is 13 amino acids. V was pared by 1 base and J by 8 bases, with 11 bases between. This CDR3 is CASSLSAGRGYTF. In DNA, the CDR3 is TGTGCCAGCAGTTTATCGGCAGGGCGCGGCTACACCTTC.

There are a few counts of this clone. This chain uses TRBV6-1 with TRBJ1-1; a weak D match, TRBD1 (6 bases). CDR1 is MNHNS and CDR2 is SASEGT in the germline V gene. V lost 1 base and J lost 10, with 16 bases in between. This CDR3 comprises 14 residues. CDR3 DNA: TGTGCCAGCAGTGAAGGAGGCAGGGGTGTAAGAGCTTTCTTT. Translated, it gives CASSEGGRGVRAFF.

The V and J genes are TRBV11-2 and TRBJ2-2; D ambiguous. Germline loops: CDR1 SGHAT, CDR2 FQNNGV. The CDR3 spans 14 residues. The V end lost 2 bases, the J end lost 4 bases, and 8 bases lay between the germline ends. CDR3 protein: CASSLQAGTGELFF. Here the CDR3 DNA reads TGTGCCAGCAGCTTACAGGCAGGCACCGGGGAGCTGTTTTTT.

This clone was observed a handful of times. The chain joins TRBV30 to TRBJ2-5; possibly TRBD2 for D (5 bases). The CDR3 loop spans 14 amino acids. Germline V gene sequence: CDR1 GTSNPN, CDR2 SVGIG (reference sequence). Trimming shortened V by 6 bases and J by 3 bases, and 17 bases separated the two germline ends. The CDR3 loop is CACESGSVEETQYF. For the CDR3, the DNA is TGTGCCTGTGAAAGCGGCTCGGTAGAAGAGACCCAGTACTTC. The full variable domain, rest sourced from reference TRBV30 and TRBJ2-5, is SQTIHQWPATLVQPVGSPLSLECTVEGTSNPNLYWYRQAAGRGLQLLFYSVGIGQISSEVPQNLSASRPQDRQFILSSKKLLLSDSGFYLCACESGSVEETQYFGPGTRLLVL.

The V and J genes are TRBV28 and TRBJ1-1; 7 bases are a match to TRBD1. This CDR3 contains 15 residues. V lost 5 bases, J lost 3 bases, and 9 bases stayed unmatched. Germline CDR1 is MDHEN and CDR2 is SYDVKM. The CDR3 DNA reads TGTGCCAGCAGTCCCATTCCGGGACAGCACACTGAAGCTTTCTTT. Its translation: CASSPIPGQHTEAFF.